The source of this T cell receptor (beta chain) is a study of T cell repertoires in cytomegalovirus infection. Overall study results and limits: Across the ex vivo response, the dominant clonotypes were HLA-C-restricted CMV-specific TCR beta clonotypes.

This CDR3 is built from 18 residues. Germline V gives CDR1 SGHRS, CDR2 YFSETQ. The V segment lost 0 bases and the J segment 6 bases; nucleotides outside the gene matches: 13. On this clonotype: Its antigen is not identified.

TCRdb re-called the reads with MiXCR, one entry per CDR3 protein. This table holds under 850,000 distinct CDR3 sequences, about a third found once. The chain recombines TRBV5-1 with TRBJ1-3; TRBD1 agrees at 9 bases. The receptor's source is a human donor in good health (CMV status not recorded). Some clones in this sample may be carry-over from other donors' samples. Sequencing was done on a sample of PBMCs. The DNA for the CDR3 is TGCGCCAGCAGCTTGGGAATGGGACAGGGCCATTGGGTAAACACCATATATTTT. It translates to CASSLGMGQGHWVNTIYF.